This TCR beta chain was obtained from a study of blood T cell repertoires in COVID-19. Study-wide context: T cells, B-cell-depleted T cells, or PBMCs supplied cDNA or gDNA.

Measured with immunoSEQ multiplex PCR; TCRdb has only the in-frame clones, and not every one. The sample has over 200,000 clones, 80% to 90% seen once. The CDR3 extends over 17 amino acids. Germline V lookup: CDR1 WSHSY, CDR2 SAAADI. V was clipped by 5 bases and J by 0 bases; unmatched bases: 9. The TCR was taken from a woman aged 25-40 years who had been exposed to COVID-19. The sequencing input was PBMCs or T cells enriched from blood (not recorded which). J is TRBJ2-1 and V is TRBV10-2; 8 positions match TRBD2. CDR3 region: CASSLTSGVSSYNEQFF. CDR3 coding DNA: TGCGCCAGCAGTCTTACTAGCGGAGTTAGCTCCTACAATGAGCAGTTCTTC.